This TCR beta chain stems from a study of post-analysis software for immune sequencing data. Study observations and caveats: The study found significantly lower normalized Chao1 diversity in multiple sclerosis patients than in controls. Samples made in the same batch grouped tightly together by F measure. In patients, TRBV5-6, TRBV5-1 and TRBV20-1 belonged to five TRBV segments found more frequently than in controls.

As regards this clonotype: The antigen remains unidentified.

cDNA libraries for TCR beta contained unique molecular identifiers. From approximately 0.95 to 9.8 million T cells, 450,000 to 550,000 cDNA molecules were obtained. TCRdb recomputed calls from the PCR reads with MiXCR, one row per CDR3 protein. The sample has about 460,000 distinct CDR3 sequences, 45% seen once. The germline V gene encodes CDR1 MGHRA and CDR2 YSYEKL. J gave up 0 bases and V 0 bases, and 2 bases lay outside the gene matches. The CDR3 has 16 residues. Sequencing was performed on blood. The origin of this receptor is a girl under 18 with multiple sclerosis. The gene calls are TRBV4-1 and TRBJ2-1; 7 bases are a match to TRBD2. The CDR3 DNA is TGCGCCAGCAGCCAAGAGAGCGGGGCCTCCTACAATGAGCAGTTCTTC. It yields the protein CASSQESGASYNEQFF.